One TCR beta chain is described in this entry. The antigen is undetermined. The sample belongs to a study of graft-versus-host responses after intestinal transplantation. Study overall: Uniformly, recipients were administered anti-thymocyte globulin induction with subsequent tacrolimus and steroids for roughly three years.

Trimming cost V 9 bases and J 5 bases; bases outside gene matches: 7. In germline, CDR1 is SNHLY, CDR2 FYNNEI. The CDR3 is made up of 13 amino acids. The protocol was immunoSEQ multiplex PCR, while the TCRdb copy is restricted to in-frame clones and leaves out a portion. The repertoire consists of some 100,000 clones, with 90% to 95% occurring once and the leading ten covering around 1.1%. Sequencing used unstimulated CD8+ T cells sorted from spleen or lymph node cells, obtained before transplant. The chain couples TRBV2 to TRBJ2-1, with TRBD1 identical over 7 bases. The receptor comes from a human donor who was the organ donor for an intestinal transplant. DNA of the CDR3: TGTGCCAGAGCCTCACAGGGGAACAATGAGCAGTTCTTC. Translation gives CARASQGNNEQFF.